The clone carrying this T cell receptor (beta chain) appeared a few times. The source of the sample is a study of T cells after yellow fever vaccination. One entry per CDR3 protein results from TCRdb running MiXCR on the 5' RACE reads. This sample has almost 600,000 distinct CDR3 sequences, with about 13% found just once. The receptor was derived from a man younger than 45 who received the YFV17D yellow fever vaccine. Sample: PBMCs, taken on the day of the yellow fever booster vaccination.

CDR3 sequence: CASSSYREGLRETQYF. DNA for the CDR3: TGTGCCAGCAGCTCTTATCGGGAGGGCCTACGAGAGACCCAGTACTTC. V usage is TRBV21-1 and J usage is TRBJ2-5; TRBD2, the table's D call, lacks a check against the DNA. TRBV21-1 is annotated as a pseudogene. The CDR3 covers 16 residues.